The TCR beta chain under discussion was sequenced for a study of radiation and T cells in renal cell carcinoma. Looking at the study overall: Nephrectomy followed 15 Gy stereotactic body radiation by 4 weeks. Study-wide findings and caveats: Pretreatment tumor biopsies were lacking, so baseline clonotypes are unknown. Top tumor clonotypes rose in blood 2 weeks post-radiation, then contracted.

Time point denoted: blood 2 weeks post-SBRT. Treatment specified: 15 Gy SBRT to primary tumor, nephrectomy 4 weeks later. After SBRT, blood was collected at 2 and 4 weeks, plus baseline. CDR1 SNHLY and CDR2 FYNNEI come from the germline V gene. The V end lost 7 bases, the J end lost 4 bases, and 21 bases lay between the germline ends. The CDR3 is 16 residues long. Comment on this clone: The antigen remains unidentified.

Produced via immunoSEQ multiplex PCR; TCRdb's table is partial and in-frame only. The table includes about 47,000 clones, more than 80% detected once. The source is a woman in her 70s with renal cell carcinoma. The rearrangement joins TRBV2 to TRBJ2-3, with D possibly called TRBD1 or TRBD2 (5 bases each). Here the sequenced sample was blood, taken from a patient whose treatment included radiotherapy and nephrectomy. CDR3 residues: CASTYTGGFGADTQYF. The CDR3 coding sequence is TGTGCCAGCACTTATACTGGGGGTTTCGGCGCAGATACGCAGTATTTT.